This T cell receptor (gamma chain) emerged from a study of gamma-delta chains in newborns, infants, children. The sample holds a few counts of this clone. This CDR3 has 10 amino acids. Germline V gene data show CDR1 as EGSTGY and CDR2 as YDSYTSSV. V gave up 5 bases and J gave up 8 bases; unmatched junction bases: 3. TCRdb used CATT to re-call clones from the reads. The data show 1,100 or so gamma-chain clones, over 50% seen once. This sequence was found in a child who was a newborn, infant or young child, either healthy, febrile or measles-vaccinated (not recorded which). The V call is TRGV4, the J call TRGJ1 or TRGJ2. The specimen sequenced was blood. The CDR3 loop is CATWADKKLF. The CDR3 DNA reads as TGTGCCACCTGGGCTGATAAGAAACTCTTT.